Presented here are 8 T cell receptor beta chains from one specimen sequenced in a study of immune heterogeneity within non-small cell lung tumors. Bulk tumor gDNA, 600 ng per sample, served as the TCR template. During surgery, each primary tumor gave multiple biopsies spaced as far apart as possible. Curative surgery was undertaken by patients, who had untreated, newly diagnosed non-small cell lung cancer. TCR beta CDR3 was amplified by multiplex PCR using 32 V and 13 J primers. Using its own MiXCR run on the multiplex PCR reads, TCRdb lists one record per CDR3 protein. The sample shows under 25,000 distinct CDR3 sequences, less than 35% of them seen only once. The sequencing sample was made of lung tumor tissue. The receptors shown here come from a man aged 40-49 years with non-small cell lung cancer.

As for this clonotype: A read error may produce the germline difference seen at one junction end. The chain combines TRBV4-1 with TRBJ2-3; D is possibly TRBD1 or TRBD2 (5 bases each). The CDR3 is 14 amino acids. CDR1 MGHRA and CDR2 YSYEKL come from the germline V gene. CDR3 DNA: TGCGCCAGCAGCCAAGGGGGGATTACAGGTACGCAGTATTTT. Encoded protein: CASSQGGITGTQYF.

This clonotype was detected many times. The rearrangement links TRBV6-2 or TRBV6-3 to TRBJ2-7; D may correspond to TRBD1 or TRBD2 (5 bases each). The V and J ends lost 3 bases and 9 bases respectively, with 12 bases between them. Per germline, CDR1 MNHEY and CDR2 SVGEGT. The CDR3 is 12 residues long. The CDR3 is CASSYQGRGQYF. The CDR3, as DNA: TGTGCCAGCAGTTATCAGGGACGCGGGCAGTACTTC.

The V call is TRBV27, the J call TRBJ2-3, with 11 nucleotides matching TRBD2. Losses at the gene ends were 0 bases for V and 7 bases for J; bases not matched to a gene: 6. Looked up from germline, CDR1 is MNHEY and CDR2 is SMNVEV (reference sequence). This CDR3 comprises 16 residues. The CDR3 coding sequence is TGTGCCAGCAGTTTATCATGTACTAGCGGGAGTTATACGCAGTATTTT. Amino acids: CASSLSCTSGSYTQYF.

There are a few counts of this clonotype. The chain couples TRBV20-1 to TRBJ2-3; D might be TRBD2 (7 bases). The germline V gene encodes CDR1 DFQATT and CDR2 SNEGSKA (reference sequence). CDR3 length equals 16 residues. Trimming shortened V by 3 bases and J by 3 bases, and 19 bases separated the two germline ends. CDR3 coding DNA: TGCAGTGCTAGCGTCTATGTAGGGAGGGGGACAGATACGCAGTATTTT. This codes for CSASVYVGRGTDTQYF.

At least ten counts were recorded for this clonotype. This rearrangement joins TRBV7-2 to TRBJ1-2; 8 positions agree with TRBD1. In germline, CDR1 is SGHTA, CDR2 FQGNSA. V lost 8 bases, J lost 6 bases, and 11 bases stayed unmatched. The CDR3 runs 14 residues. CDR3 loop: CASRSAGGADGYTF. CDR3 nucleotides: TGTGCCAGCCGAAGTGCAGGGGGCGCGGATGGCTACACCTTC.

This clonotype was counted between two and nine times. The CDR3, as DNA: TGTGCCAGCAGGGACAGGGGGATTGGCAATGAGCAGTTCTTC. Translating gives CASRDRGIGNEQFF. J is TRBJ2-1 and V is TRBV28; 10 bases are a match to TRBD1. V dropped 6 bases and J dropped 6; count of bases not matched to a gene: 5. The germline V gene encodes CDR1 MDHEN and CDR2 SYDVKM. The CDR3 contains 14 residues.

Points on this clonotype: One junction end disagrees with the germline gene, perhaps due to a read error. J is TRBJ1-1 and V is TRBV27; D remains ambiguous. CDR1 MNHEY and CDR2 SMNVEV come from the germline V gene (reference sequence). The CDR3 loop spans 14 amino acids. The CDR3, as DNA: TGTACCAGCCATCTCGGAGCCTTGAACACTGAAGCTTTCTTT. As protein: CTSHLGALNTEAFF.

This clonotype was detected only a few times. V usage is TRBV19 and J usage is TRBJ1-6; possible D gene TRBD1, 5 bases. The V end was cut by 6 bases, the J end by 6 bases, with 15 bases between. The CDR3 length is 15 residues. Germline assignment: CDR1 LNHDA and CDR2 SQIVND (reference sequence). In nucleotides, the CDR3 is TGTGCCAGTAGCACCTGGGGGGAAGGTAATTCACCCCTCCACTTT. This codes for CASSTWGEGNSPLHF.